Listed below are T cell receptor beta chains from one sample, sequenced in a study of cytomegalovirus exposure and HLA in healthy donors. Here immunoSEQ multiplex PCR was the method, and the copy in TCRdb shows in-frame clones only, minus some. This table holds roughly 20,000 clones, about 75% found once. The source material was PBMCs. These receptor sequences come from a man aged 18 to 30 in good health and CMV-seronegative. The CDR3 runs from the conserved cysteine through the conserved F or W. The D gene is left open where the match is weak. Size is stated for part of the rows, as once, few or many counts, or as a class when the clone is expanded.

J,V,D,size,DNA,CDR3
TRBJ2-6,TRBV30,TRBD1,-,TGTGCCTGGAGTCCCGGGACAGGGCTTGGGGCCAACGTCCTGACTTTC,CAWSPGTGLGANVLTF
TRBJ1-1,TRBV10-3,-,once,TGTGCCATCAGTTCAACAGCGAACACTGAAGCTTTCTTT,CAISSTANTEAFF
TRBJ1-6,TRBV2,-,-,TGTGCCACCGCGGGGTCTTCACCCCTCCACTTT,CATAGSSPLHF
TRBJ2-3,TRBV7-7,-,-,TGTGCTAGCAGCTTAGATAGGAGGAATACGCAGTATTTT,CASSLDRRNTQYF
TRBJ2-1,TRBV6-1,TRBD2,once,TGTGCCAGCGGGATAGCGGGAGGGTCCTACAATGAGCAGTTCTTC,CASGIAGGSYNEQFF
TRBJ2-7,TRBV4-1,TRBD2,once,TGCGCCAGCAGCCCTTTACTAGCGGGGGCCTACGAGCAGTACTTC,CASSPLLAGAYEQYF
TRBJ1-2,TRBV6-6,TRBD1,-,TGTGCCAGCAGCCGAATTATCAGGGGGAGCGACTATGGCTACACCTTC,CASSRIIRGSDYGYTF
TRBJ1-5,TRBV2,-,-,TGTGCCAGCAGTGGATCGACAGGCGGCAATCAGCCCCAGCATTTT,CASSGSTGGNQPQHF
TRBJ2-3,TRBV19,TRBD2,-,TGTGCCAGTAGTATAGAGGGGACTAGAACAGATACGCAGTATTTT,CASSIEGTRTDTQYF
TRBJ1-1,TRBV2,TRBD1,-,TGTGCCAGCGGAAAGACAGGGTACACTGAAGCTTTCTTT,CASGKTGYTEAFF
TRBJ2-5,TRBV30,TRBD2,few,TGTGCCGCAAATCGGGGGGGAGGCGGGGAGACCCAGTACTTC,CAANRGGGGETQYF
TRBJ1-6,TRBV27,-,-,TGTGCCAGCAGTTTCCGTCCTTTTAATTCACCCCTCCACTTT,CASSFRPFNSPLHF
TRBJ1-4,TRBV15,-,-,TGTGCCACCAGCAGTGAGAAGGGGAGGAGTGAAAAACTGTTTTTT,CATSSEKGRSEKLFF
TRBJ1-1,TRBV5-1,TRBD1,-,TGCGCCAGCAGCTTAACAGGGGGCGGGAGCACTGAAGCTTTCTTT,CASSLTGGGSTEAFF
TRBJ2-7,TRBV5-4,TRBD1,-,TGTGCCACCAGACCTGACAGGGGTTACGAGCAGTACTTC,CATRPDRGYEQYF
TRBJ2-7,TRBV29-1,-,-,TGCAGCGTCGCAAATCTAGGAGTCTACGAGCAGTACTTC,CSVANLGVYEQYF
TRBJ1-1,TRBV30,-,few,TGTGCCTGTTTTACAGGAGATCCCACTGAAGCTTTCTTT,CACFTGDPTEAFF
TRBJ1-1,TRBV6-1,-,few,TGTGCCAGCAGTTACGAGCGGCCTTTCTTT,CASSYERPFF
TRBJ1-1,TRBV29-1,-,-,TGCAGCGTCGTGGGAGGACAAGGAGCTTTCTTT,CSVVGGQGAFF
TRBJ2-1,TRBV2,-,-,TGTGCCAGCAGGGAGGGGGGGCCGGAGCAGTTCTTC,CASREGGPEQFF
TRBJ2-7,TRBV7-9,TRBD1,-,TGTGCCAGCAGCGTAACAGGGGGCAGTGACGAGCAGTACTTC,CASSVTGGSDEQYF
TRBJ2-2,TRBV5-1,TRBD2,few,TGCGCCAGCAGCTTGTTGATCGCGGCTAGCGGGTTTTCCGGGGAGCTGTTTTTT,CASSLLIAASGFSGELFF
TRBJ2-2,TRBV30,-,-,TGTGCCTGGGTGGGGGGGCGCGCCGGGGAGCTGTTTTTT,CAWVGGRAGELFF
TRBJ2-7,TRBV6-5,TRBD1,-,TGTGCCAGCAGTCCGGCCGGGACAGGGCGACACGAGCAGTACTTC,CASSPAGTGRHEQYF
TRBJ1-1,TRBV10-3,TRBD1,-,TGTGCCATCACCCACAGGGGGCGGGACACTGAAGCTTTCTTT,CAITHRGRDTEAFF
TRBJ1-5,TRBV28,-,-,TGTGCCAGCAGTCCCCCCCCCAGGGTAAGAACAGGGCAGCCCCAGCATTTT,CASSPPPRVRTGQPQHF
TRBJ2-3,TRBV9,-,once,TGTGCCAGCAGCGTTCGGGCTGGAGGGGATACGCAGTATTTT,CASSVRAGGDTQYF
TRBJ1-2,TRBV6-1,TRBD1,few,TGTGCCAGCAGTGCCCGACAGGGGGCGAACTATGGCTACACCTTC,CASSARQGANYGYTF
TRBJ1-4,TRBV29-1,-,-,TGCAGCGTGGGCGACAGGTCAACTAATGAAAAACTGTTTTTT,CSVGDRSTNEKLFF
TRBJ2-7,TRBV7-2,-,-,TGTGCCAGCAGCTTAGACCGAGGGTTCTACGAGCAGTACTTC,CASSLDRGFYEQYF
TRBJ2-7,TRBV29-1,TRBD1,few,TGCAGCGCCTCAGTCGGACAGGGCTACGAGCAGTACTTC,CSASVGQGYEQYF
TRBJ2-7,TRBV29-1,-,-,TGCAGCGTTGAGCTAGGAACCTACGAGCAGTACTTC,CSVELGTYEQYF
TRBJ1-2,TRBV15,-,-,TGTGCCACCAGCAGAGTGGCGGATTCGGATGGCTACACCTTC,CATSRVADSDGYTF
TRBJ1-5,TRBV2,-,-,TGTGCCAGCAGTGATGGAAGCGGTTGGCCCCAGCATTTT,CASSDGSGWPQHF
TRBJ1-1,TRBV25-1,TRBD1,-,TGTGCCAGCAGTGTCTCCCCCGGGACAGGGACCAACACTGAAGCTTTCTTT,CASSVSPGTGTNTEAFF
TRBJ2-7,TRBV23-1,TRBD1,-,TGCGCCAGCAGTCAATCGAACGCCGGGACAGGGAGGTACGAGCAGTACTTC,CASSQSNAGTGRYEQYF
TRBJ1-5,TRBV6-6,-,-,TGTGCCAGCAGTTACCCCGGGGATCTGAGAGAACCCCAGCATTTT,CASSYPGDLREPQHF
TRBJ1-2,TRBV18,TRBD1,few,TGTGCCAGCTCACCCCGACAGGGTAATAACTATGGCTACACCTTC,CASSPRQGNNYGYTF
TRBJ1-1,TRBV11-2,-,-,TGTGCCAGCAGCTTAGATCTCTCTGAAGCTTTCTTT,CASSLDLSEAFF
TRBJ1-4,TRBV5-1,-,few,TGCGCCAGCAGCTTTTTCGGGGGGAATGAAAAACTGTTTTTT,CASSFFGGNEKLFF